Below, 32 T cell receptor beta chains from the same sample are listed, as sequenced in a study of blood T cell repertoires in COVID-19. Sequencing used immunoSEQ multiplex PCR; TCRdb keeps in-frame clones, though not all of them. This table holds almost 50,000 clones, around 90% found once. The sequencing sample was made of peripheral blood. The receptors stem from a human donor in a cohort sampled during active COVID-19.

This clone was seen a single time. This chain links TRBV5-1 with TRBJ1-4; D possibly corresponds to TRBD1 (5 bases). In germline, CDR1 is SGHRS, CDR2 YFSETQ. The CDR3 is 15 amino acids. The V and J ends lost 3 bases and 0 bases respectively, with 9 bases between them. The CDR3 loop is CASSSTGSTNEKLFF. The CDR3 DNA sequence: TGCGCCAGCAGCTCCACAGGCTCAACTAATGAAAAACTGTTTTTT. Filled out from reference TRBV5-1 and TRBJ1-4, the complete variable domain reads KAGVTQTPRYLIKTRGQQVTLSCSPISGHRSVSWYQQTPGQGLQFLFEYFSETQRNKGNFPGRFSGRQFSNSRSEMNVSTLELGDSALYLCASSSTGSTNEKLFFGSGTQLSVL.

This rearrangement joins TRBV3-1 (or the pseudogene TRBV3-2) to TRBJ1-3, with 7 bases lining up with TRBD1. With 1 base clipped from V and 2 bases from J, the junction kept 5 bases outside the gene matches. This CDR3 spans 16 amino acids. Germline CDR1 is LGHDT and CDR2 is YNNKEL (reference sequence). The CDR3 region is CASSQVWQGAGNTIYF. The CDR3 bases are TGTGCCAGCAGCCAAGTCTGGCAGGGGGCTGGAAACACCATATATTTT.

V gene TRBV5-4 combines with J gene TRBJ2-3; D is possibly TRBD1 (5 bases). Germline loops: CDR1 SGHNT, CDR2 YYREEE (reference sequence). V was pared by 2 bases and J by 2 bases, with 6 bases between. This CDR3 has 13 amino acids. The CDR3 bases are TGTGCCAGCAGCTTAGGACACACAGATACGCAGTATTTT. Its translation is CASSLGHTDTQYF.

This chain connects TRBV19 to TRBJ1-1; 7 nucleotides match TRBD1. The CDR3 is 15 amino acids. Germline CDR1 reads LNHDA; CDR2 reads SQIVND (reference sequence). V dropped 0 bases and J dropped 5; count of bases not matched to a gene: 6. Written as DNA, the CDR3 is TGTGCCAGTAGTATAGATGAGGGGGCGAGGACTGAAGCTTTCTTT. Protein product: CASSIDEGARTEAFF.

The V gene is TRBV18, the J gene TRBJ1-1; no clear D. There are 14 residues in the CDR3. V was pared by 3 bases and J by 4 bases, with 12 bases between. Germline assignment: CDR1 KGHSH and CDR2 LQKENI. This CDR3 reads CASSPVGVITEAFF. CDR3 DNA: TGTGCCAGCTCACCGGTCGGGGTTATCACTGAAGCTTTCTTT.

This chain connects TRBV2 to TRBJ1-2; no clear D gene. Trimming pared 2 bases from V and 4 bases from J, leaving 14 bases between. The CDR3 consists of 15 residues. From germline, CDR1 is SNHLY and CDR2 FYNNEI. This CDR3 is CASSEREPHFYGYTF. For the CDR3, the DNA is TGTGCCAGCAGTGAAAGGGAGCCGCACTTCTATGGCTACACCTTC.

The chain is built from TRBV29-1 and TRBJ1-2; D remains unclear. Looked up from germline, CDR1 is SQVTM and CDR2 is ANQGSEA. The CDR3 has 12 amino acids. V lost 0 bases to trimming and J lost 2 bases, with 4 bases between them. CDR3 sequence (DNA): TGCAGCGTTGAAGATCAAAACTATGGCTACACCTTC. This sequence encodes CSVEDQNYGYTF.

The chain combines TRBV19 with TRBJ1-6, with D uncertain. Germline CDR1 and CDR2: LNHDA and SQIVND (reference sequence). The CDR3 contains 13 residues. Trimming stripped 1 base from V and 8 bases from J, with 6 bases between. The CDR3 DNA sequence: TGTGCCAGTAGTATAGCCCAGGATTCACCCCTCCACTTT. This codes for CASSIAQDSPLHF.

J is TRBJ1-5 and V is TRBV5-5, with 10 nucleotides matching TRBD1. CDR3 length equals 15 residues. V was clipped by 4 bases and J by 1 base; unmatched bases: 2. Germline-derived CDR1 and CDR2 are SGHKS and YYEKEE (reference sequence). CDR3 nucleotide sequence: TGTGCCAGCAGCCTGGACAGGGGGAGCAATCAGCCCCAGCATTTT. This translates into CASSLDRGSNQPQHF.

V is TRBV5-6 and J is TRBJ1-2; possible D gene TRBD1, 5 bases. The CDR3 is 14 amino acids. CDR1 is SGHDT and CDR2 is YYEEEE in the germline V gene. Trimming took 4 bases from V and 6 from J, leaving 16 bases between them. The CDR3 nucleotides read TGTGCCAGCAGCACGACTCAGGGAGGCCATGGCTACACCTTC. It translates to CASSTTQGGHGYTF.

This clone was observed once. The chain links TRBV7-9 to TRBJ1-1, with TRBD1 matching over 9 bases. CDR3 length: 14 residues. The germline CDR1 and CDR2 sequences are SEHNR and FQNEAQ (reference sequence). V shed 5 bases and J 6 bases; nucleotides not matched to a gene: 7. CDR3 amino acids: CASSPDWTGAEAFF. CDR3 sequence (DNA): TGTGCCAGCAGCCCCGACTGGACAGGGGCTGAAGCTTTCTTT. Supplemented by reference TRBV7-9 and TRBJ1-1, the full variable domain reads DTGVSQNPRHKITKRGQNVTFRCDPISEHNRLYWYRQTLGQGPEFLTYFQNEAQLEKSRLLSDRFSAERPKGSFSTLEIQRTEQGDSAMYLCASSPDWTGAEAFFGQGTRLTVV.

The genes are TRBV24-1 and TRBJ2-1; TRBD2 agrees at 7 bases. The germline gives CDR1 KGHDR, CDR2 SFDVKD. Trimming took 0 bases from V and 4 from J; bases not matched to a gene: 11. The CDR3 has 18 amino acids. The CDR3 is CATSDLSPGGAGYNEQFF. Here the CDR3 DNA reads TGTGCCACCAGTGATTTGTCCCCGGGCGGAGCGGGGTACAATGAGCAGTTCTTC.

The V call is TRBV5-1, the J call TRBJ1-2; D gene unclear. The germline gives CDR1 SGHRS, CDR2 YFSETQ. This CDR3 is built from 14 residues. The V end was cut by 4 bases, the J end by 0 bases, with 10 bases between. The CDR3 loop reads CASSPGEANYGYTF. DNA for the CDR3: TGCGCCAGCAGCCCCGGGGAAGCTAACTATGGCTACACCTTC.

The chain links TRBV18 to TRBJ1-2, with D uncertain. The germline V and J ends were trimmed by 0 bases and 7 bases, with 15 bases remaining between them. Per germline, CDR1 KGHSH and CDR2 LQKENI. The CDR3 is 15 amino acids. Here the CDR3 reads CASSPPEGLLGGYTF. The CDR3 DNA reads as TGTGCCAGCTCACCACCTGAGGGTTTATTGGGTGGCTACACCTTC.

CDR3 sequence reads: CASSPRHMAYEQYF. The CDR3 DNA is TGTGCCAGCAGCCCCAGGCATATGGCCTACGAGCAGTACTTC. V is TRBV3-1 (or the pseudogene TRBV3-2) and J is TRBJ2-7; D gene unclear. CDR3 size: 14 residues. Trimming left V 4 bases short and J 2 bases short, with 12 bases between. Per germline, CDR1 LGHDT and CDR2 YNNKEL (reference sequence).

This clone was seen once. The rearrangement links TRBV5-8 to TRBJ2-7; D is ambiguous. The CDR3 runs 11 residues. Trimming left V 4 bases short and J 5 bases short, with 7 bases between. Germline loops: CDR1 SGHTS, CDR2 YDEGEE. CDR3 coding DNA: TGTGCCAGCAGCCCTTACAACGAGCAGTACTTC. It is translated as CASSPYNEQYF.

V is TRBV12-5 and J is TRBJ1-1; a possible D gene is TRBD1 (5 bases). With 4 bases removed from V and 3 bases from J, the gap between germline ends came to 21 bases. The CDR3 loop spans 17 amino acids. Germline V CDR1 and CDR2: LGHNT, FRNRAP. CDR3 sequence: CASGWDGPLRGYTEAFF. CDR3 nucleotide sequence: TGTGCTAGTGGTTGGGATGGACCGCTCCGGGGGTACACTGAAGCTTTCTTT.

The chain has TRBV5-4 and TRBJ2-7; 9 bases align to TRBD1. The CDR3 spans 15 residues. Trimming removed 0 bases from V and 2 bases from J; junction bases left unmatched: 3. Germline V gene sequence: CDR1 SGHNT, CDR2 YYREEE (reference sequence). DNA for the CDR3: TGTGCCAGCAGCTTGGACCGGGACAGGGCCTACGAGCAGTACTTC. Its translation: CASSLDRDRAYEQYF. The variable domain in full, completed from reference TRBV5-4 and TRBJ2-7, reads ETGVTQSPTHLIKTRGQQVTLRCSSQSGHNTVSWYQQALGQGPQFIFQYYREEENGRGNFPPRFSGLQFPNYSSELNVNALELDDSALYLCASSLDRDRAYEQYFGPGTRLTVT.

The chain employs TRBV9 and TRBJ2-7, with 8 bases lining up with TRBD2. Trimming removed 0 bases from V and 5 bases from J; junction bases left unmatched: 7. Germline V gene data show CDR1 as SGDLS and CDR2 as YYNGEE. CDR3 length: 15 amino acids. The CDR3 DNA is TGTGCCAGCAGCGTAGATGTAGCGGGGTGGGACGAGCAGTACTTC. Translated, it gives CASSVDVAGWDEQYF.

The genes are TRBV19 and TRBJ1-5, with TRBD1 identical over 12 bases. This CDR3 comprises 20 residues. The germline V gene has CDR1 LNHDA and CDR2 SQIVND (reference sequence). Germline trimming cut 6 bases from V and 0 bases from J; bases unmatched to any gene: 15. The CDR3 loop is CASSPLGTGGTTFSNQPQHF. CDR3 nucleotide sequence: TGTGCCAGTAGCCCGCTGGGGACAGGGGGCACTACCTTTAGCAATCAGCCCCAGCATTTT.

The rearrangement uses TRBV9 and TRBJ2-7; 10 bases agree with TRBD2. With V trimmed by 0 bases and J by 1 base, 4 bases remained unmatched. The CDR3 spans 16 residues. The germline CDR1 and CDR2 sequences are SGDLS and YYNGEE. CDR3 DNA sequence: TGTGCCAGCAGCGTAGCTAGCGGGAGCCCTTCCTACGAGCAGTACTTC. It yields the protein CASSVASGSPSYEQYF.

Only a few counts were recorded for this clone. The chain has TRBV27 and TRBJ1-5; TRBD1 aligns across 9 bases. The CDR3 extends over 17 amino acids. CDR1 MNHEY and CDR2 SMNVEV come from the germline V gene (reference sequence). The V segment lost 2 bases and the J segment 4 bases; nucleotides outside the gene matches: 9. The CDR3, as DNA: TGTGCCAGCAGTTTAGCCGGGGGACAGGGTACGAATCAGCCCCAGCATTTT. Amino acids: CASSLAGGQGTNQPQHF.

The chain links TRBV2 to TRBJ2-3; D might be TRBD1 (6 bases). The CDR3 runs 18 residues. Germline loops: CDR1 SNHLY, CDR2 FYNNEI. Trimming removed 0 bases from V and 1 base from J, with 17 bases in between. CDR3 sequence reads: CASSEAVVRAGGTDTQYF. As DNA, the CDR3 is TGTGCCAGCAGTGAAGCGGTGGTCAGGGCAGGGGGCACAGATACGCAGTATTTT.

This chain links TRBV10-2 with TRBJ1-1, with D tentatively TRBD1 (6 bases). There are 14 residues in the CDR3. Germline CDR1 and CDR2: WSHSY and SAAADI. The germline V and J ends were trimmed by 8 bases and 0 bases, with 13 bases remaining between them. The CDR3 nucleotides read TGCGCCAGCGAGCCTCAGGGGATGAACACTGAAGCTTTCTTT. It codes for CASEPQGMNTEAFF.

This sequence joins TRBV5-6 and TRBJ1-6, with TRBD1 as a possible D gene (5 bases). CDR3 size: 14 residues. Germline values: CDR1 SGHDT, CDR2 YYEEEE. V lost 4 bases and J 9 bases, leaving 14 bases between the germline ends. This chain's CDR3 is CASSALRAVSPLHF. Here the CDR3 DNA reads TGTGCCAGCAGCGCCCTCAGGGCCGTTTCACCCCTCCACTTT.

This clone was seen just once. The genes are TRBV11-2 and TRBJ2-7; 8 bases fit TRBD2. The length of the CDR3 is 16 residues. Germline CDR1 and CDR2: SGHAT and FQNNGV. V dropped 3 bases and J dropped 3; count of bases not matched to a gene: 10. The CDR3 DNA reads TGTGCCAGCAGCTTGAGGCCCAGCGGGAGAGACTACGAGCAGTACTTC. Protein product: CASSLRPSGRDYEQYF.

The V call is TRBV21-1, the J call TRBJ2-5; the DNA was not compared with TRBD1, the D call given in the table. TRBV21-1 constitutes a pseudogene. The CDR3 spans 17 residues. The CDR3 nucleotides read TGTGCCAGCAGCAAGCGAAAAACCGGGACAGAGCAAGAGACCCAGTACTTC. It yields the protein CASSKRKTGTEQETQYF.

The rearrangement joins TRBV24-1 to TRBJ2-1; 10 bases match TRBD2. Germline V gene sequence: CDR1 KGHDR, CDR2 SFDVKD. CDR3 length: 14 amino acids. V was clipped by 4 bases and J by 6 bases; unmatched bases: 2. CDR3 nucleotide sequence: TGTGCCACCAGTGACAGGACTAGCGGCAATGAGCAGTTCTTC. It encodes CATSDRTSGNEQFF.

This rearrangement joins TRBV4-1 to TRBJ1-5; D possibly corresponds to TRBD1 (5 bases). The germline CDR1 and CDR2 sequences are MGHRA and YSYEKL. The CDR3 spans 14 residues. Trimming stripped 2 bases from V and 7 bases from J, with 12 bases between. In DNA form, the CDR3 reads TGCGCCAGCAGCCAATGGACAATAAAACAGCCCCAGCATTTT. Residues: CASSQWTIKQPQHF.

V and J are TRBV27 and TRBJ2-3; 7 positions match TRBD2. CDR3 size: 14 residues. Unmatched junction bases numbered 11, after V lost 7 bases and J lost 7 bases. CDR1 and CDR2 (germline): MNHEY, SMNVEV (reference sequence). The CDR3 spells CASTPGTTQYTQYF. CDR3 nucleotides: TGTGCCAGCACCCCCGGGACTACCCAATATACGCAGTATTTT.

The CDR3 sequence is CASSFSGGSYEQYF. In nucleotides, the CDR3 is TGTGCCAGCAGCTTTAGCGGGGGTTCCTACGAGCAGTACTTC. The chain links TRBV7-6 to TRBJ2-7, with 9 bases fitting TRBD2. After removal of 3 bases from V and 1 base from J, the junction contained 1 base not matched to a gene. Germline V gene lookup returns CDR1 SGHVS and CDR2 FNYEAQ. The CDR3 spans 14 residues.

The chain joins TRBV6-5 to TRBJ2-7; a weak D match, TRBD1 (6 bases). This CDR3 contains 15 residues. V dropped 8 bases and J dropped 1 base, with 18 bases sitting between them. Germline CDR1 is MNHEY and CDR2 is SVGAGI. In nucleotides, the CDR3 is TGTGCCAGCCTCCCAGCGGCAGGGGAATCCTACGAGCAGTACTTC. Amino acids: CASLPAAGESYEQYF.